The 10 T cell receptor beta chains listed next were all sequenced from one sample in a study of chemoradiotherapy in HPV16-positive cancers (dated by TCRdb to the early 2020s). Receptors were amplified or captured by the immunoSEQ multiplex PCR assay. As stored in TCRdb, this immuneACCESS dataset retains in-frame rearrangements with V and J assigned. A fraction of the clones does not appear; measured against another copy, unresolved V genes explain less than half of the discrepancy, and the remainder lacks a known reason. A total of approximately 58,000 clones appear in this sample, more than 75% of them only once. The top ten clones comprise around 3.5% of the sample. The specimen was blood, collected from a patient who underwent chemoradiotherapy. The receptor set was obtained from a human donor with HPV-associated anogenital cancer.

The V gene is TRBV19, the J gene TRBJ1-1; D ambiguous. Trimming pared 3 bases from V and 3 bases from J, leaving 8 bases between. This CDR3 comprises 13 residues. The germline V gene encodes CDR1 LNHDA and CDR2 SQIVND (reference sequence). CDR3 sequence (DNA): TGTGCCAGTAGTATCCGGAGGGACACTGAAGCTTTCTTT. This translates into CASSIRRDTEAFF.

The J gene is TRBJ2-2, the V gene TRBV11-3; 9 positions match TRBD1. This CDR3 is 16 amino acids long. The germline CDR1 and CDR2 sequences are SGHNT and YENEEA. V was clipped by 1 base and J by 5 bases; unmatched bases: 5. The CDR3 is CASSLAATGGTGELFF. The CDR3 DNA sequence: TGTGCCAGCAGCTTAGCGGCGACAGGGGGAACCGGGGAGCTGTTTTTT. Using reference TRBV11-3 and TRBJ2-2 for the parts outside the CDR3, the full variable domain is EAGVVQSPRYKIIEKKQPVAFWCNPISGHNTLYWYLQNLGQGPELLIRYENEEAVDDSQLPKDRFSAERLKGVDSTLKIQPAELGDSAVYLCASSLAATGGTGELFFGEGSRLTVL.

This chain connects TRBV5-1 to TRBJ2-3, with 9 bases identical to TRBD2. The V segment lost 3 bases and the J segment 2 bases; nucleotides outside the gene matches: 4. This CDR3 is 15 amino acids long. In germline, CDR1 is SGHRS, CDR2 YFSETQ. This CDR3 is CASSYSGSTTDTQYF. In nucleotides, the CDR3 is TGCGCCAGCAGCTATAGCGGGAGCACCACAGATACGCAGTATTTT.

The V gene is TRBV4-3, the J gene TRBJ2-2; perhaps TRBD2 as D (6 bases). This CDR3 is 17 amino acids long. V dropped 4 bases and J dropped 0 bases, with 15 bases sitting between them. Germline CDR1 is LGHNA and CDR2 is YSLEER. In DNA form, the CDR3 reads TGCGCCAGCAGCCTCTATTCTGGCGGGGCGAACACCGGGGAGCTGTTTTTT. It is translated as CASSLYSGGANTGELFF.

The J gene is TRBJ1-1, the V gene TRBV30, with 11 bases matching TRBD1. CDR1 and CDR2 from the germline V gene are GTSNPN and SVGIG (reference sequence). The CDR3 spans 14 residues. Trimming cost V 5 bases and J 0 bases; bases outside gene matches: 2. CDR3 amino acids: CAWGQGAVNTEAFF. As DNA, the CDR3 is TGTGCCTGGGGACAGGGGGCTGTGAACACTGAAGCTTTCTTT. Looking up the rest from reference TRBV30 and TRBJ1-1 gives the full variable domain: SQTIHQWPATLVQPVGSPLSLECTVEGTSNPNLYWYRQAAGRGLQLLFYSVGIGQISSEVPQNLSASRPQDRQFILSSKKLLLSDSGFYLCAWGQGAVNTEAFFGQGTRLTVV.

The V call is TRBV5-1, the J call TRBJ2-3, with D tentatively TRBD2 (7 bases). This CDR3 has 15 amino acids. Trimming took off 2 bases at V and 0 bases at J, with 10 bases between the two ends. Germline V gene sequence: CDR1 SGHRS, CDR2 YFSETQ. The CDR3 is CASSLQGGSTDTQYF. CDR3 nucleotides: TGCGCCAGCAGCTTACAGGGAGGGAGCACAGATACGCAGTATTTT.

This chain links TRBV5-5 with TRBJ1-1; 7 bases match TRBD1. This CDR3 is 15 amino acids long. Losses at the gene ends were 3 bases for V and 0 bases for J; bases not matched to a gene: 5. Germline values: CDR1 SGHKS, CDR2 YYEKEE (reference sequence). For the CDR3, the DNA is TGTGCCAGCAGCTGGAGCGGACAGGTGAACACTGAAGCTTTCTTT. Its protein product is CASSWSGQVNTEAFF.

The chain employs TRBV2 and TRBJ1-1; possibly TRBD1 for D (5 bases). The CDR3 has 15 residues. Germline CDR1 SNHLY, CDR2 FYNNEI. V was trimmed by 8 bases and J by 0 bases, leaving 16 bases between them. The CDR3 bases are TGTGCCAGCTCCCGGACAACCGGAGTGAACACTGAAGCTTTCTTT. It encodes CASSRTTGVNTEAFF.

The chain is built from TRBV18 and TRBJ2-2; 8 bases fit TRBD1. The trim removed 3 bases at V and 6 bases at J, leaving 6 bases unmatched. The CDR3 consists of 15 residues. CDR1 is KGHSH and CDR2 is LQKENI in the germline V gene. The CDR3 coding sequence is TGTGCCAGCTCACCTGGGACAGGCCTCGCCGGGGAGCTGTTTTTT. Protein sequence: CASSPGTGLAGELFF.

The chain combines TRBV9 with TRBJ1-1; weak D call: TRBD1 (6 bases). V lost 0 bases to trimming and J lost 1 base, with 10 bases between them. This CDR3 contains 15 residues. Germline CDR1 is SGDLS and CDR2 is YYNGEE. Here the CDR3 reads CASSVDPDRNTEAFF. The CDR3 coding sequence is TGTGCCAGCAGCGTAGACCCGGACAGGAACACTGAAGCTTTCTTT. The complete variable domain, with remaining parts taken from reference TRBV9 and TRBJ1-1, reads DSGVTQTPKHLITATGQRVTLRCSPRSGDLSVYWYQQSLDQGLQFLIQYYNGEERAKGNILERFSAQQFPDLHSELNLSSLELGDSALYFCASSVDPDRNTEAFFGQGTRLTVV.